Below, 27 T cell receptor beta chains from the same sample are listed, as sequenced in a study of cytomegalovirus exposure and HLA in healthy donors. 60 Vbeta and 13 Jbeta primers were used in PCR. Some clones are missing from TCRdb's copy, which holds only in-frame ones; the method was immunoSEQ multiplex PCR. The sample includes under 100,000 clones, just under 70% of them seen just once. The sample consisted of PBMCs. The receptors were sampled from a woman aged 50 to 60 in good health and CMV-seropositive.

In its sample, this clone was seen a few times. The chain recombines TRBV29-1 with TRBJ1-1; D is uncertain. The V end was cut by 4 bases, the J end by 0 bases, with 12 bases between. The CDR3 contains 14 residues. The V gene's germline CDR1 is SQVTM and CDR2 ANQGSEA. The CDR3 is CSVVRSLMNTEAFF. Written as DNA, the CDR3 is TGCAGCGTTGTCCGGAGTCTCATGAACACTGAAGCTTTCTTT. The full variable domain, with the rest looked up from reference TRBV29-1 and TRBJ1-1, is SAVISQKPSRDICQRGTSLTIQCQVDSQVTMMFWYRQQPGQSLTLIATANQGSEATYESGFVIDKFPISRPNLTFSTLTVSNMSPEDSSIYLCSVVRSLMNTEAFFGQGTRLTVV.

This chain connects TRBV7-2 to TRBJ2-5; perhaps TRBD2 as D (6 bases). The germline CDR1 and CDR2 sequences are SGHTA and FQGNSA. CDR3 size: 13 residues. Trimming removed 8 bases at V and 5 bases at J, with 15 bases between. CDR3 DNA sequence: TGTGCCAGCGGTAGGGGCGGGACGGAGACCCAGTACTTC. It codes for CASGRGGTETQYF.

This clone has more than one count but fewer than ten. The CDR3 here is CASSLAGKNQPQHF. CDR3 bases: TGTGCCAGCAGCTTGGCAGGGAAAAATCAGCCCCAGCATTTT. The chain combines TRBV5-6 with TRBJ1-5; perhaps TRBD1 as D (5 bases). The V gene lost 0 bases and the J gene lost 4 bases, with 8 bases spanning the gap. Germline V gene lookup returns CDR1 SGHDT and CDR2 YYEEEE. This CDR3 comprises 14 residues.

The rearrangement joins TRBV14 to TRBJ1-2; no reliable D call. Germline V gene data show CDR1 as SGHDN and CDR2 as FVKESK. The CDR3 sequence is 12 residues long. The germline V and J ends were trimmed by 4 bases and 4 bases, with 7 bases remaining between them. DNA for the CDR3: TGTGCCAGCAGCCCGGGGTTCTATGGCTACACCTTC. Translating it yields CASSPGFYGYTF. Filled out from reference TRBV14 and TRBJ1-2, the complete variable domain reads EAGVTQFPSHSVIEKGQTVTLRCDPISGHDNLYWYRRVMGKEIKFLLHFVKESKQDESGMPNNRFLAERTGGTYSTLKVQPAELEDSGVYFCASSPGFYGYTFGSGTRLTVV.

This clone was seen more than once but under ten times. In DNA form, the CDR3 reads TGTGCCAGCAGACTCAAGAGGGGGCCTACCGGGCCCCAGCATTTT. This sequence encodes CASRLKRGPTGPQHF. The V call is TRBV28, the J call TRBJ1-5; 7 bases agree with TRBD1. The CDR3 is 15 amino acids. The trim removed 6 bases at V and 9 bases at J, leaving 14 bases unmatched. Looked up from germline, CDR1 is MDHEN and CDR2 is SYDVKM.

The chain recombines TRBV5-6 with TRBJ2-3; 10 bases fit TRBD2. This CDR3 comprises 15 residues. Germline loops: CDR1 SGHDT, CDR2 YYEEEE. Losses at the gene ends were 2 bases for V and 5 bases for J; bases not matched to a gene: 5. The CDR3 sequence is CASSLAGGPGDTQYF. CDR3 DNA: TGTGCCAGCAGCTTAGCGGGAGGGCCAGGAGATACGCAGTATTTT.

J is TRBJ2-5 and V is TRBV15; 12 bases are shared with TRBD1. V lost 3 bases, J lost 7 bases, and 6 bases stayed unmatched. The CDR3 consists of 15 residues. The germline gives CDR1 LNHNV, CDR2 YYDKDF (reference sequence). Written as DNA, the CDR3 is TGTGCCACCAGCAGGGGACAGGGGGCCGACGGGACCCAGTACTTC. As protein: CATSRGQGADGTQYF.

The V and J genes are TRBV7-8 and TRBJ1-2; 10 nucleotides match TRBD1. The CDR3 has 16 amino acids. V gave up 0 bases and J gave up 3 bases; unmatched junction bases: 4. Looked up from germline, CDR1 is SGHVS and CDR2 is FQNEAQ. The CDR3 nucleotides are TGTGCCAGCAGCTTAGCCGGGACAGGGGCCGACTATGGCTACACCTTC. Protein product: CASSLAGTGADYGYTF.

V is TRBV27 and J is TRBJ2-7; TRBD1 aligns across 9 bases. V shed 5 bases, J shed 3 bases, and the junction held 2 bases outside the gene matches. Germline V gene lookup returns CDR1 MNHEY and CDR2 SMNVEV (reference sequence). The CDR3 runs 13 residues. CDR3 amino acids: CASSRQGDYEQYF. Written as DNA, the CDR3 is TGTGCCAGCAGTCGACAGGGGGACTACGAGCAGTACTTC.

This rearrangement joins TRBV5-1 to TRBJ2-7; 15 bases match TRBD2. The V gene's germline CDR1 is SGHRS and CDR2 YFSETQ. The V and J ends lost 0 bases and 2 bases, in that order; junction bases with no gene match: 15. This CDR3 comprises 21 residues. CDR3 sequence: CASSLGWNAGTSGRTTYEQYF. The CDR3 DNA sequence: TGCGCCAGCAGCTTGGGTTGGAATGCCGGGACTAGCGGGAGGACGACCTACGAGCAGTACTTC.

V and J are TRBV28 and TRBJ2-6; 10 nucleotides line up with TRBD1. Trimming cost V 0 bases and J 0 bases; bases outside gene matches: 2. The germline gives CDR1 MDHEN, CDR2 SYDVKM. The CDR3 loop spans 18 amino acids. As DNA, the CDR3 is TGTGCCAGCAGTTTATGGGGACAGGGGTTCTCTGGGGCCAACGTCCTGACTTTC. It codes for CASSLWGQGFSGANVLTF.

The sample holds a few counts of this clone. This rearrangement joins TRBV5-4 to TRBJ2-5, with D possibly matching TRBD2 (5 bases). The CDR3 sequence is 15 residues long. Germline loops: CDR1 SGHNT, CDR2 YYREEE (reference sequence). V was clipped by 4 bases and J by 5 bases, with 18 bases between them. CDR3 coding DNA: TGTGCCAGCAGCCCCCTAGGAGGAGACGCGGAGACCCAGTACTTC. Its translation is CASSPLGGDAETQYF.

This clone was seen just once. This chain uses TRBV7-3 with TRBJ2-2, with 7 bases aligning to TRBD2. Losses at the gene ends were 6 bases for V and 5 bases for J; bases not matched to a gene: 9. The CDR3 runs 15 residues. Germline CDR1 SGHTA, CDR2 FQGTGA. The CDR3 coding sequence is TGTGCCAGCAGTCTCGGGACTACACAGACCGGGGAGCTGTTTTTT. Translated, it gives CASSLGTTQTGELFF.

In DNA form, the CDR3 reads TGCGCCAGCAGCCAAAGAAGCGGCTTGGCTAGCGGGAACACCGGGGAGCTGTTTTTT. Translating it yields CASSQRSGLASGNTGELFF. The V gene is TRBV4-1, the J gene TRBJ2-2; TRBD2 agrees at 7 bases. Germline-derived CDR1 and CDR2 are MGHRA and YSYEKL. The CDR3 is 19 residues long. Germline trimming cut 2 bases from V and 1 base from J; bases unmatched to any gene: 13.

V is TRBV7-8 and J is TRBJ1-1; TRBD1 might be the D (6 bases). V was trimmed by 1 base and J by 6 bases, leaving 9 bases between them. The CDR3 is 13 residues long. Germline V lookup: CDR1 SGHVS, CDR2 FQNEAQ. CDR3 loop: CASSLDGQSEAFF. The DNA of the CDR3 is TGTGCCAGCAGCTTAGACGGACAGTCTGAAGCTTTCTTT.

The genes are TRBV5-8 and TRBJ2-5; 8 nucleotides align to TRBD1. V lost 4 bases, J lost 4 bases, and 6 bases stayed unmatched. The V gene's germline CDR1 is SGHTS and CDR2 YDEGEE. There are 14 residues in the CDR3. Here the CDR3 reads CASSTGQVGETQYF. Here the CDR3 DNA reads TGTGCCAGCAGCACGGGACAGGTAGGAGAGACCCAGTACTTC.

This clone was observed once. The CDR3: CASTLGALYGYTF. The CDR3 nucleotides are TGTGCCAGTACTTTGGGAGCTCTCTATGGCTACACCTTC. This chain joins TRBV19 and TRBJ1-2; D is unresolved. The CDR3 has 13 residues. Germline CDR1 and CDR2: LNHDA and SQIVND (reference sequence). The germline V and J ends were trimmed by 7 bases and 4 bases, with 13 bases remaining between them.

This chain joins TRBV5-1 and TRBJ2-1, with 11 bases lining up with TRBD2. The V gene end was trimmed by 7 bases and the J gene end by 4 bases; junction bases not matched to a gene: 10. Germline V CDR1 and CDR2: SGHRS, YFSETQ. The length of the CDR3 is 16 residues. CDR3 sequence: CASALTGTSGYNEQFF. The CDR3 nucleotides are TGCGCCAGCGCTCTCACCGGGACTAGCGGTTACAATGAGCAGTTCTTC.

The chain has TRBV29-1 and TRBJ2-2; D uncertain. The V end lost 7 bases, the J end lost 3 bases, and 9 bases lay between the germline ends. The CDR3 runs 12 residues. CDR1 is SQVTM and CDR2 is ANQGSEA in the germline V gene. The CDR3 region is CSAATHTGELFF. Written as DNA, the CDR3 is TGCAGCGCTGCGACACACACCGGGGAGCTGTTTTTT.

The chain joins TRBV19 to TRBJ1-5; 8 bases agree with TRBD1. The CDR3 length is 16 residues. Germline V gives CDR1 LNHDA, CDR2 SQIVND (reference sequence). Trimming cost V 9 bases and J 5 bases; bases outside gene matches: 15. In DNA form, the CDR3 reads TGTGCCAGCATCCCTCAGCCAGGGGGCATCGATCAGCCCCAGCATTTT. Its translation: CASIPQPGGIDQPQHF.

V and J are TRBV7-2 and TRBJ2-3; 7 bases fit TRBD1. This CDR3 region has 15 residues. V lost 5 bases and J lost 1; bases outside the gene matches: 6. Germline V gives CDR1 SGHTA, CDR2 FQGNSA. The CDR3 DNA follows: TGTGCCAGCAGCCGTCCGGGACAGCGCACAGATACGCAGTATTTT. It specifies CASSRPGQRTDTQYF. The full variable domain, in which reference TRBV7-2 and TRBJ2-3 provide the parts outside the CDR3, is GAGVSQSPSNKVTEKGKDVELRCDPISGHTALYWYRQSLGQGLEFLIYFQGNSAPDKSGLPSDRFSAERTGGSVSTLTIQRTQQEDSAVYLCASSRPGQRTDTQYFGPGTRLTVL.

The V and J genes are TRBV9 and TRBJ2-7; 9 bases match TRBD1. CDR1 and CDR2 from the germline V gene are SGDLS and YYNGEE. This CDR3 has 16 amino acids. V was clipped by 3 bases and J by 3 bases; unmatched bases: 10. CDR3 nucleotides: TGTGCCAGCAGCGCAGGAACCGGGACAGGGTTCTACGAGCAGTACTTC. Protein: CASSAGTGTGFYEQYF.

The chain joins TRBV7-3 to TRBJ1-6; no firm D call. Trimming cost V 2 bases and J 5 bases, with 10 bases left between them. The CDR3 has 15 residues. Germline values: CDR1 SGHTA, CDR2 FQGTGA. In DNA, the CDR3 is TGTGCCAGCAGCTTATACGAGGGTCATAATTCACCCCTCCACTTT. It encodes CASSLYEGHNSPLHF.

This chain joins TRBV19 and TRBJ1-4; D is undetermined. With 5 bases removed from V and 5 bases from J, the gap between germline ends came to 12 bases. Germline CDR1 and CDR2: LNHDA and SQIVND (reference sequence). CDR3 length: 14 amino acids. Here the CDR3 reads CASSPTAGNEKLFF. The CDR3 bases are TGTGCCAGTAGTCCCACCGCGGGGAATGAAAAACTGTTTTTT.

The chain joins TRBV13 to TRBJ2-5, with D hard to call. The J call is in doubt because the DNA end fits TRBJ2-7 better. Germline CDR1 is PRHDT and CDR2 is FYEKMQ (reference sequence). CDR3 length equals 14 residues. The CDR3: CASSFAALSYEQYF. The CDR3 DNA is TGTGCCAGCAGCTTTGCAGCGCTTTCCTACGAGCAGTACTTC.

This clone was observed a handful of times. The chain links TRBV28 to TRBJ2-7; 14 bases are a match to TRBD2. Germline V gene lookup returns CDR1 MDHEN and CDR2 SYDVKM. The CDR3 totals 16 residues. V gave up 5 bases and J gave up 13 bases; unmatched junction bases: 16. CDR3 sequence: CASSLTAGLAGDIVYF. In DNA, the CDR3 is TGTGCCAGCAGTCTCACTGCGGGACTAGCGGGAGATATTGTATACTTC.

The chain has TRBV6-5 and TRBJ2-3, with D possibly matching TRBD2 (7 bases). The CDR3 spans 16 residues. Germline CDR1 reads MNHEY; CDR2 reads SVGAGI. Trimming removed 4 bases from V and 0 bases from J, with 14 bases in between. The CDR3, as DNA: TGTGCCAGCAGTTGGGGGGGCGGAGCTAGCACAGATACGCAGTATTTT. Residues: CASSWGGGASTDTQYF.